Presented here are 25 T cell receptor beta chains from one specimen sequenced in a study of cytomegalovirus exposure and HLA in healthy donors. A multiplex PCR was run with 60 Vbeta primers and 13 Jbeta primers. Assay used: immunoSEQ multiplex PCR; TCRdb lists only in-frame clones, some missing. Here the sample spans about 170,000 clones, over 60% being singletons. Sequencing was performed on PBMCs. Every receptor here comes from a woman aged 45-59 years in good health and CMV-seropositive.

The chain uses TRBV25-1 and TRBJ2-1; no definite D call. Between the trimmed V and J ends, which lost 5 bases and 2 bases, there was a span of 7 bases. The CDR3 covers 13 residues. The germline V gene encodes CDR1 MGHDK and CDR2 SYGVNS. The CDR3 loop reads CASSPPAYNEQFF. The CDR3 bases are TGTGCCAGCAGTCCCCCTGCCTACAATGAGCAGTTCTTC.

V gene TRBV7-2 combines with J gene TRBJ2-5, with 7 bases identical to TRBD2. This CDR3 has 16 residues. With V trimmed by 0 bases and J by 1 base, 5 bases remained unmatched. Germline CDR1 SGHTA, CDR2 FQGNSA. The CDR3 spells CASSLAGGFTQETQYF. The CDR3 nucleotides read TGTGCCAGCAGCTTAGCCGGGGGGTTTACCCAAGAGACCCAGTACTTC.

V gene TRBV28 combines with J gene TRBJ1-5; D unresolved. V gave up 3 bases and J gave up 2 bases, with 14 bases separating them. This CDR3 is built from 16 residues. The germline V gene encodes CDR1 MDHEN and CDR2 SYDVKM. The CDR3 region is CASSLSTESGNQPQHF. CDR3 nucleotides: TGTGCCAGCAGTTTGAGCACGGAGAGTGGCAATCAGCCCCAGCATTTT. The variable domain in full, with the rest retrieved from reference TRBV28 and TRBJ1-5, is DVKVTQSSRYLVKRTGEKVFLECVQDMDHENMFWYRQDPGLGLRLIYFSYDVKMKEKGDIPEGYSVSREKKERFSLILESASTNQTSMYLCASSLSTESGNQPQHFGDGTRLSIL.

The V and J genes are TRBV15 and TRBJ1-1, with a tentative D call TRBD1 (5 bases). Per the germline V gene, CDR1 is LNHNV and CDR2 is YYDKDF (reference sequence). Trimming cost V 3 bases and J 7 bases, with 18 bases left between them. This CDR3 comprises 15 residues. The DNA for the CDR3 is TGTGCCACCAGCAGGGAGGGCAGGGCATATAGTGAAGCTTTCTTT. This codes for CATSREGRAYSEAFF.

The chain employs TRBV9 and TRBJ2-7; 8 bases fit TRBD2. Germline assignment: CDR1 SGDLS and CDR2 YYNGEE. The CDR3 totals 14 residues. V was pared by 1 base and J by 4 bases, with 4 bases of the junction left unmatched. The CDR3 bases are TGTGCCAGCAGCGTAAACAGCGGGAGTTACGAGCAGTACTTC. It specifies CASSVNSGSYEQYF.

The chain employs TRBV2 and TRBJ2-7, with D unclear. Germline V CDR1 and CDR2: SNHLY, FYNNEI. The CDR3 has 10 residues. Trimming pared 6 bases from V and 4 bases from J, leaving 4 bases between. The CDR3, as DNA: TGTGCCAGCAGGTTATACGAGCAGTACTTC. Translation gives CASRLYEQYF.

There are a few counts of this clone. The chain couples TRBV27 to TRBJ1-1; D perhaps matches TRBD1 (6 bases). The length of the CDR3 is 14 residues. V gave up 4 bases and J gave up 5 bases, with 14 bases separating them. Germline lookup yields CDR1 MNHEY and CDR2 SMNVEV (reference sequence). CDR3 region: CASSSHRDGTEAFF. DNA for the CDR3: TGTGCCAGCAGTTCACACAGGGATGGGACTGAAGCTTTCTTT.

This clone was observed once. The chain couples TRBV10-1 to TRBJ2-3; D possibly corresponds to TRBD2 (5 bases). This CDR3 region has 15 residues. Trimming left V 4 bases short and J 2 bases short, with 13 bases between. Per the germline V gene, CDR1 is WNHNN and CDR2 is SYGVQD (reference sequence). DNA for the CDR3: TGCGCCAGCAGTGCGGACGGACTGTTCACAGATACGCAGTATTTT. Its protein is CASSADGLFTDTQYF.

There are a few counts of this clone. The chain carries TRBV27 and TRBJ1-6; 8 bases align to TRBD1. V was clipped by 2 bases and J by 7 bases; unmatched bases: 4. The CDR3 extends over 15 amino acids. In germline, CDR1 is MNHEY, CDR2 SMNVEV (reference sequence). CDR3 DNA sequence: TGTGCCAGCAGTTTACAGGCAGGGGGCAATTCACCCCTCCACTTT. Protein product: CASSLQAGGNSPLHF.

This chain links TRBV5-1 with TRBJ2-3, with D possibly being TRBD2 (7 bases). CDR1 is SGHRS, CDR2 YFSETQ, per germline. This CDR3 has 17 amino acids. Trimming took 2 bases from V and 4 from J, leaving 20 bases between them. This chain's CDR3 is CASSLSVGRGGADTQYF. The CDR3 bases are TGCGCCAGCAGCTTATCTGTCGGCAGGGGAGGGGCAGATACGCAGTATTTT.

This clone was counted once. CDR3 in DNA: TGTGCCAGCAGCCCCTGGGGGGAAGGGGGCTACACCTTC. As protein: CASSPWGEGGYTF. The rearrangement uses TRBV7-9 and TRBJ1-2, with D maybe TRBD1 (5 bases). The CDR3 extends over 13 amino acids. The germline V gene encodes CDR1 SEHNR and CDR2 FQNEAQ (reference sequence). Trimming pared 5 bases from V and 8 bases from J, leaving 15 bases between.

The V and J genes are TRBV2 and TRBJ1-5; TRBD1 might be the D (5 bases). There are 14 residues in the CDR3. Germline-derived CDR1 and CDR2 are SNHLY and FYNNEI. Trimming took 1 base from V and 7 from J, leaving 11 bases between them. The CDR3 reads CASSEEGLGQPQHF. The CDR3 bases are TGTGCCAGCAGTGAAGAGGGGCTGGGGCAGCCCCAGCATTTT.

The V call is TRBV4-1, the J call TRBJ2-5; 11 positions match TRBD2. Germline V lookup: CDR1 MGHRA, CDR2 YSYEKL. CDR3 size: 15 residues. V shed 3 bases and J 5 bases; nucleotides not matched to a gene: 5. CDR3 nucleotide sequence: TGCGCCAGCAGCCATAATAGCGGGAGGGAGGAGACCCAGTACTTC. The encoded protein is CASSHNSGREETQYF.

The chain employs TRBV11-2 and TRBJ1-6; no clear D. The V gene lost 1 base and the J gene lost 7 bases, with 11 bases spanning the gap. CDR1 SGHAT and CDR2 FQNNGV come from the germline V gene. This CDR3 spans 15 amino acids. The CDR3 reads CASSLGPTRNSPLHF. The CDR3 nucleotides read TGTGCCAGCAGCTTAGGTCCGACTCGGAATTCACCCCTCCACTTT.

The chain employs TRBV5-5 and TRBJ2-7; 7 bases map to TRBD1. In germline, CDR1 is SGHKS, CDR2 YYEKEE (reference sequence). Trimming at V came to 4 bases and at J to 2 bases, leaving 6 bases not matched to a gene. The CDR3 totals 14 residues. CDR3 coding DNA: TGTGCCAGCAGCCCTGGACAGGTGGCCTACGAGCAGTACTTC. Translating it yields CASSPGQVAYEQYF.

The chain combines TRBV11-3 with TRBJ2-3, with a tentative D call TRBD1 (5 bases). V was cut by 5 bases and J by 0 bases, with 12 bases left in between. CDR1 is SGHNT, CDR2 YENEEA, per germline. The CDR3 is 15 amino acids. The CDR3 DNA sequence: TGTGCCAGCAGCAAACAGGCCACTAGCACAGATACGCAGTATTTT. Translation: CASSKQATSTDTQYF.

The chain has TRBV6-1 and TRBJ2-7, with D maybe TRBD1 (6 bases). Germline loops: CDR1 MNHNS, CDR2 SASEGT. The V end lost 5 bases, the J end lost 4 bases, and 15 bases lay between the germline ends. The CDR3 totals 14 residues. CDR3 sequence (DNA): TGTGCCAGCAGTCCCACAGGGATGGTGTACGAGCAGTACTTC. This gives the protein CASSPTGMVYEQYF.

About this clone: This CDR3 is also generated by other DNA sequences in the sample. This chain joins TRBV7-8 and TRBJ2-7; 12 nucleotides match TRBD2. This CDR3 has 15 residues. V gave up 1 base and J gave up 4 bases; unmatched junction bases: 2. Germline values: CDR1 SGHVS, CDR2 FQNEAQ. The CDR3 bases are TGTGCCAGCAGCTTAGTCGGGACTAGCGGGTACGAGCAGTACTTC. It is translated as CASSLVGTSGYEQYF.

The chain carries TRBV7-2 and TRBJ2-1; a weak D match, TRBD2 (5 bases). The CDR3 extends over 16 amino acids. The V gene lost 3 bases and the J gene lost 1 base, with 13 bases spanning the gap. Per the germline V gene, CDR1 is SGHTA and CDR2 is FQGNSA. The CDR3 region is CASSLAGVPSYNEQFF. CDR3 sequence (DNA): TGTGCCAGCAGCTTGGCCGGGGTCCCTTCCTACAATGAGCAGTTCTTC.

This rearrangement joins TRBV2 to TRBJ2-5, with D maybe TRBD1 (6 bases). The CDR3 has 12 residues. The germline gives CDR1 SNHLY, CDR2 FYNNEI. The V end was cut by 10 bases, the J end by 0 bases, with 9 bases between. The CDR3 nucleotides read TGTGCCACGACAGGAGACCAAGAGACCCAGTACTTC. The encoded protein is CATTGDQETQYF.

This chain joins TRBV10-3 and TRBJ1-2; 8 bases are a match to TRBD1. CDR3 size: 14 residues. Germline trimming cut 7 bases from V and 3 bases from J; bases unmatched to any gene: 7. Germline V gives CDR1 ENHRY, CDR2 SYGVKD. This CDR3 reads CAITAGGAYYGYTF. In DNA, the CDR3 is TGTGCCATCACGGCAGGGGGCGCCTACTATGGCTACACCTTC.

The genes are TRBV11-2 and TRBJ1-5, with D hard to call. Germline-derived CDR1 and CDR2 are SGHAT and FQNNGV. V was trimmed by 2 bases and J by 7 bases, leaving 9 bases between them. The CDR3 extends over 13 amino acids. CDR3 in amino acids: CASSLSWRQPQHF. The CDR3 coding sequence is TGTGCCAGCAGCTTATCCTGGAGGCAGCCCCAGCATTTT.

The CDR3 coding sequence is TGTGCCAGCTCACTCTTGGGGGCGGGGGACACTGAAGCTTTCTTT. Its translation is CASSLLGAGDTEAFF. The chain employs TRBV18 and TRBJ1-1, with a possible D match to TRBD1 (6 bases). V lost 4 bases and J lost 3, with 15 bases in between. Per germline, CDR1 KGHSH and CDR2 LQKENI. The CDR3 covers 15 residues.

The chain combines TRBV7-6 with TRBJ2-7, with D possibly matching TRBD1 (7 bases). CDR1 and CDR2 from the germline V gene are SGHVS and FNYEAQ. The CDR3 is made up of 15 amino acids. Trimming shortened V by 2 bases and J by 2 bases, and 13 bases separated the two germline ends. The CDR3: CASSLLPGGTYEQYF. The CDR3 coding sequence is TGTGCCAGCAGCTTATTGCCAGGGGGGACCTACGAGCAGTACTTC.

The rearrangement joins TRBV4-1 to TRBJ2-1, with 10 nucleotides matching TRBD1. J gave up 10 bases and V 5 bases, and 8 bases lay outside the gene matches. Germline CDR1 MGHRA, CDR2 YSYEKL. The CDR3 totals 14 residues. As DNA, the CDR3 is TGCGCCAGCAGCTTTGGACAGGGGGAAAGGGAGCAGTTCTTC. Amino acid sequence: CASSFGQGEREQFF.